Sequencing of this TCR beta chain was carried out in a study of cytomegalovirus exposure and HLA in healthy donors listed by TCRdb under 2017. Background on the whole study: According to an earlier analysis of several hundred of the donors, 150 million to 200 million T cells yielded 90 million to 140 million unique TCR beta sequences and less than 300 Gb of sequence data. An early release covering roughly 640 HLA-typed donors comprised about 300 gigabases of sequencing data and roughly 86 million unique TCR sequences. Of the 300 to 450 genotyped donors, approximately 83% fell in the genetic ancestry cluster associated with self-reported Caucasian donors. The study aimed to test whether signatures of past pathogen exposure could be identified by cataloging public T cell receptors. Using immunosequencing, the study profiled T cell repertoires from approximately 700 subjects and related those repertoires to cytomegalovirus serostatus. In addition to the first cohort of approximately 650 subjects, a separate validation cohort of over 90 different subjects was used. To predict cytomegalovirus infection status, the study combined high-throughput TCR immunosequencing, statistical association of individual TCRs with disease status, and machine learning. A later analysis re-analyzed previously published TCR beta repertoires from 650 to 800 donors and added high-resolution HLA genotyping to study TCR occurrence patterns. Rather than drawing on any new phenotypic data, the later analysis identified candidate immune exposures from TCR beta sequences and the way those sequences occurred across donors. An earlier analysis of around 580 of the donors used high-throughput TCR beta sequencing to judge whether each TCR beta V gene segment behaved as functional or pseudogenic. Donor age, sex, ethnicity and CMV serostatus were compiled together with the repertoire data. A later genetic analysis used genome-wide SNP genotypes for about three fifths of the 666 donors, treating that subset as a discovery cohort. Every discovery cohort repertoire had been produced on one sequencing platform. Both class I and class II loci were covered by HLA typing, at four-digit resolution. Typing coverage differed by locus: A, B, C, DRB1 and DQB1 were typed in roughly 620-630 donors, DQA1 in roughly 510, DPA1 in around 580, and DPB1 in approximately 450. Because of strong linkage in the cohort, roughly five DR-DQ haplotypes were treated as single units for association and clustering. Among around 400 genotyped donors of the cohort, an average of roughly 230,000 unique TCR beta nucleotide sequences was sequenced per donor, of which 15% to 20% were non-productive.

Library creation used the immunoSEQ multiplex PCR assay. For the multiplex PCR, a mixture combining 60 forward primers for TCR Vbeta segments and 13 reverse primers for TCR Jbeta segments was used. The CDR3 region of rearranged TCR beta genes was amplified from genomic DNA with a multiplex PCR assay. The amplified TCR beta libraries were sequenced on the Illumina HiSeq System as 87-base-pair reads. The paper's data handling went like this. In a later analysis, roughly 80 million unique TCR beta chains were counted across the 500 to 700 repertoires, and roughly 11 million of these chains were shared by at least two donors. Raw reads were error-corrected and collapsed into unique sequences with a nearest-neighbor algorithm that merged closely related sequences to remove PCR and sequencing errors. V, D and J gene segments were assigned by aligning CDR3 sequences to IMGT reference sequences. For a sequence to be retained, at least a six-nucleotide match to both a V gene segment and a J gene segment was required. Rearrangements were called productive when the CDR3 lacked stop codons and stayed in frame with V and J; all others were non-productive. Following IMGT convention, CDR3 was defined as the stretch from the second conserved V-encoded cysteine up to the conserved J-encoded phenylalanine. The earlier analysis of about 560 of the donors excluded any sequence lacking an unambiguous match to a single V gene segment. In an earlier analysis of several hundred of the donors, a V segment was called functional when productive rearrangements were above 56.7%, and segregating when the standard deviation between donors exceeded 5%. To diagnose cytomegalovirus status from the catalog of TCR beta chain sequences, a statistical classification framework was built. V and J gene assignment, in a later analysis, came from comparing TCR nucleotide sequences with IMGT/GENE-DB human TR gene sequences. Using the TCRdist pipeline, a later analysis assigned CDR3 sequences along with most-parsimonious VDJ recombination scenarios. In a later analysis, each TCR beta chain was defined by its CDR3 amino acid sequence together with its V-gene family, and reads without a unique V-gene family were excluded. As a way to deal with suspected cross-contamination and a sequencing artifact, a later analysis dropped nearly 600 nucleotide sequences that were highly shared and had low generation probability. A later analysis calculated a clonal expansion index for each public chain from normalized within-repertoire ranks of inferred template counts. A later analysis computed generation probabilities with a VDJ recombination model fitted to out-of-frame rearrangements, and checked the results against IGoR. A later analysis scored TCR-TCR, TCR-HLA and TCR-CMV co-occurrence with hypergeometric tests, applying a repertoire-size bias correction to TCR pairs. False discovery rates were estimated in a later analysis by permuting HLA or CMV assignments 20 times. In a later analysis, co-occurring TCRs were grouped with DBSCAN, and TCRdist sequence similarity was added when clustering was performed within HLA-allele-positive subsets. Repertoires with fewer than 30,000 or more than 120,000 public chains were left out of co-occurrence clustering, as were about 5 repertoires with anomalous nucleotide sharing. Drawn from immuneACCESS, this table holds only the in-frame rearrangements with V and J called that TCRdb kept. Clones are partly lost; checked studies trace under half to an unresolved V gene and leave the rest unexplained. From that table come the V and J calls and clone size; the DNA was used to work out D and trimming. The sample's table covers around 88,000 clones. The ten top clones hold just over 5.5% of the sample.

General study outcomes and caveats: Because some donors lacked HLA typing at each locus, the association tests relied only on the typed subset. The sequencing pipeline was judged likely to have produced a cluster of highly shared sequence variants as a technical artifact. A later genetic analysis reported fewer N-insertions in productive TCRs among donors in an Asian-associated ancestry cluster than the approximately 700-donor mean. Most CMV-associated TCR beta chains appeared to be HLA-restricted in a later analysis, and the HLA associations seemed to be driven largely by CMV exposure. Roughly uniform sequencing depth across donors was assumed in presence/absence analyses, although this assumption may not hold. According to a later analysis, parvovirus B19, influenza, CMV and Epstein-Barr virus appeared linked to several top co-occurrence clusters. Because the 87-base-pair reads could not distinguish some IMGT-functional V segments, including TRBV6-2 and TRBV6-3, those segments were excluded. V-gene and J-gene trimming of TCR beta chains was associated with a missense DCLRE1C variant in a later genetic analysis, and the association was replicated in an independent cohort. In an earlier analysis of approximately 590 of the donors, most TCR beta V segments appeared in productive rearrangements about 87% or about 30% of the time, broadly matching IMGT annotations. The authors suggested that the approach could potentially be generalized to other disease states and immunological phenotypes. In a later analysis, TCR association rates were found to vary across HLA loci, with the most associated TCRs seen for DRB1 alleles and the fewest for HLA-C alleles. Compared with equally common non-associated chains, HLA-associated TCR beta chains in a later analysis were more clonally expanded and had lower generation probabilities. Specific HLA alleles were associated with 15,000 to 20,000 TCR beta sequences at a false discovery rate of 0.05 in a later analysis. CMV serostatus was the only immune exposure information available for the cohort. Correlated functional status among segregating V segments might be attributable to linkage disequilibrium, but an unknown experimental factor could not be ruled out. A total of 164 TCR beta chains were listed by the study as associated with cytomegalovirus. While some public TCRs were present in many individuals, most TCR sequences turned up only very rarely across donors. The cohort was sequenced for TCR beta chains only, and without alpha or paired-chain data the features that could be detected were limited. The classifier was reported to diagnose cytomegalovirus status with high specificity and sensitivity in both the original cohort and the validation cohort. Because counts were too low, about 15 rarely observed V segments, including chromosome 9 orphons, were left out of the earlier analysis of roughly 600 of the donors. When HLA alleles, especially DR and DQ, strongly co-occurred, TCR associations were difficult to assign to individual alleles. In vitro tests confirmed that a few of the cytomegalovirus-associated TCR beta chains recognize cytomegalovirus antigens. A further reported finding was that TCR beta sequences accurately predicted the HLA-A and HLA-B alleles for most subjects in the first cohort.

As to this clone: Its target antigen remains unknown.

The cohort was made up of several hundred healthy bone marrow donors. All cohort members were sampled while nominally healthy, although unrecorded immune exposures were likely present. The donor tested CMV seropositive and was one of the 289 seropositive cohort members. Each donor provided a peripheral blood sample, and peripheral blood mononuclear cells were used for TCR beta sequencing. The Qiagen DNeasy Blood Extraction Kit was used to extract genomic DNA from the blood cell samples. Per the germline V gene, SGHRS is the CDR1 and YFSETQ is the CDR2. The trim is 0 bases for V and 3 bases for J, with a gap of 10 bases between the germline ends. There are 14 amino acids in the CDR3, from cysteine to phenylalanine inclusive. Only CDR3 DNA remains: 42 bases, in frame from the first base.

The sequence derives from a girl aged 5 to 17 in good health and CMV-seropositive. Material: PBMCs. The rearranged segments are TRBV5-1 and TRBJ2-7; the best D guess is TRBD2, with 6 bases matching. CDR3 protein: CASSLVTRDYEQYF. The DNA reads as follows: TGCGCCAGCAGCTTGGTGACTAGGGACTACGAGCAGTACTTC.